The entry below describes one TCR beta chain. CDR1 is SEHNR and CDR2 is FQNEAQ in the germline V gene (reference sequence). The CDR3 loop spans 13 amino acids. TCRdb re-called the 5' RACE reads and catalogs CDR3 proteins one per entry, DNA excluded. Found here are 550,000 to 600,000 distinct CDR3 sequences; the top ten clones hold around 4%. The sample comes from a study of T cells expressing NK-cell markers. Sequencing was carried out using blood T cells: a sorted CD56 or NKG2C T cell subset, CD4+ or CD8+ T cells, or bulk PBMC T cells (not recorded which). This receptor was identified in a young man in good health. The V gene is TRBV7-9, the J gene TRBJ2-7; there is no DNA to check the TCRdb D call of TRBD2. The CDR3 sequence is CASSLISVWEQYF.